This is a list of T cell receptor beta chains from one sample in a study of shared clonotypes between healthy human individuals. Here immunoSEQ multiplex PCR was the method, and the copy in TCRdb shows in-frame clones only, minus some. The table shows roughly 1,100,000 clones, with 65% to 80% occurring only once. Source material: memory CD4+ T cells sorted from blood. The source of these receptors is a man aged 18 to 29 in good health. Each CDR3 is given with its conserved first and last residue. The D gene is left open where the match is weak. Clone sizes are given selectively: once, few, many, or a class where the clone is expanded.

d_call: NA; v_call: TRBV2; clone_size: NA; j_call: TRBJ1-6; cdr3_nt: TGTGCCAGCAGTCCGACAGGCGACTATAATTCACCCCTCCACTTT; cdr3_aa: CASSPTGDYNSPLHF
d_call: NA; v_call: TRBV18; clone_size: NA; j_call: TRBJ1-5; cdr3_nt: TGTGCCAGCTCCCCCGGTGTCGACGGGCCCCAGCATTTT; cdr3_aa: CASSPGVDGPQHF
d_call: NA; v_call: TRBV4-2; clone_size: few; j_call: TRBJ2-7; cdr3_nt: TGTGCCAGCAGCCAAGAAATGGCAGGCTCCTACGAGCAGTACTTC; cdr3_aa: CASSQEMAGSYEQYF
d_call: NA; v_call: TRBV7-2; clone_size: NA; j_call: TRBJ1-1; cdr3_nt: TGTGCCAGCACCCGAGGTGGATTGGGAAACACTGAAGCTTTCTTT; cdr3_aa: CASTRGGLGNTEAFF
d_call: NA; v_call: TRBV4-1; clone_size: NA; j_call: TRBJ2-2; cdr3_nt: TGCGCCAGCAGCCTCGAGGGAGTCACGAACACCGGGGAGCTGTTTTTT; cdr3_aa: CASSLEGVTNTGELFF
d_call: TRBD2; v_call: TRBV19; clone_size: NA; j_call: TRBJ2-3; cdr3_nt: TGTGCCAGTAGTATTAGCGGGACCCAAGATACGCAGTATTTT; cdr3_aa: CASSISGTQDTQYF
d_call: NA; v_call: TRBV5-1; clone_size: NA; j_call: TRBJ2-5; cdr3_nt: TGCGCCAGCAGCTTCGGGGGGCGCGACCAAGAGACCCAGTACTTC; cdr3_aa: CASSFGGRDQETQYF
d_call: NA; v_call: TRBV30; clone_size: NA; j_call: TRBJ1-3; cdr3_nt: TGTGCCTGGACCAATACTAGGACCTTTCGGAGTGGAAACACCATATATTTT; cdr3_aa: CAWTNTRTFRSGNTIYF
d_call: NA; v_call: TRBV5-6; clone_size: NA; j_call: TRBJ2-3; cdr3_nt: TGTGCCAGCAGCTTTTTGCAGCCGGGCACAGATACGCAGTATTTT; cdr3_aa: CASSFLQPGTDTQYF
d_call: NA; v_call: TRBV6-5; clone_size: NA; j_call: TRBJ1-1; cdr3_nt: TGTGCCAGCAGTTACTGGGCGGGGGGAGGAACTGAAGCTTTCTTT; cdr3_aa: CASSYWAGGGTEAFF
d_call: TRBD1; v_call: TRBV20-1; clone_size: once; j_call: TRBJ2-7; cdr3_nt: TGCAGTGCCGGGACAGGGTACGAGCAGTACTTC; cdr3_aa: CSAGTGYEQYF
d_call: TRBD1; v_call: TRBV11-3; clone_size: few; j_call: TRBJ2-1; cdr3_nt: TGTGCCAGCAGCTTCCAGTCCGGGACAGGGGATGAGCAGTTCTTC; cdr3_aa: CASSFQSGTGDEQFF
d_call: TRBD2; v_call: TRBV2; clone_size: NA; j_call: TRBJ2-1; cdr3_nt: TGTGCCAGCAGTTTAACTTATCCGGGACTAGCGGGAGATGAGCAGTTCTTC; cdr3_aa: CASSLTYPGLAGDEQFF
d_call: NA; v_call: TRBV5-1; clone_size: NA; j_call: TRBJ1-1; cdr3_nt: TGCGCCAGCAGCTTCAGGGTTTCTGGCACTGAAGCTTTCTTT; cdr3_aa: CASSFRVSGTEAFF
d_call: NA; v_call: TRBV6-1; clone_size: NA; j_call: TRBJ1-2; cdr3_nt: TGTGCCAGCAGAGCGGGGATAATAACAGATGGCTACACCTTC; cdr3_aa: CASRAGIITDGYTF
d_call: NA; v_call: TRBV2; clone_size: few; j_call: TRBJ1-1; cdr3_nt: TGTGCCAGCAGACCCGAAACGTGGGCCGGCACTGAAGCTTTCTTT; cdr3_aa: CASRPETWAGTEAFF
d_call: NA; v_call: TRBV6-6; clone_size: NA; j_call: TRBJ1-5; cdr3_nt: TGTGCCAGCACATCACAGCAGGCGAACAATCAGCCCCAGCATTTT; cdr3_aa: CASTSQQANNQPQHF
d_call: NA; v_call: TRBV5-1; clone_size: NA; j_call: TRBJ1-2; cdr3_nt: TGCGCCAGCAGCTTCCGGACAGCCGGGCTGTATGGCTACACCTTC; cdr3_aa: CASSFRTAGLYGYTF
d_call: TRBD1; v_call: TRBV20-1; clone_size: few; j_call: TRBJ2-7; cdr3_nt: TGCAGTGCTAGGGGCCAAGGACAGGGGTACTTC; cdr3_aa: CSARGQGQGYF
d_call: NA; v_call: TRBV5-1; clone_size: NA; j_call: TRBJ1-1; cdr3_nt: TGCGCCAGCAGCGCCTCGACAGCGAACACTGAAGCTTTCTTT; cdr3_aa: CASSASTANTEAFF
d_call: NA; v_call: TRBV28; clone_size: NA; j_call: TRBJ2-7; cdr3_nt: TGTGCCAGCAGTTCGTACCACAGGAGCTCCTACGAGCAGTACTTC; cdr3_aa: CASSSYHRSSYEQYF
d_call: NA; v_call: TRBV1; clone_size: few; j_call: TRBJ1-4; cdr3_nt: TGCACCAGCAGGAAAAGATCTAGGACAGAGCTGGACGGTGATGAAAAACTGTTTTTT; cdr3_aa: CTSRKRSRTELDGDEKLFF
d_call: TRBD1; v_call: TRBV6-6; clone_size: NA; j_call: TRBJ2-5; cdr3_nt: TGTGCCAGCAGAGAACAGGGGGCATGGGAGACCCAGTACTTC; cdr3_aa: CASREQGAWETQYF
d_call: NA; v_call: TRBV19; clone_size: NA; j_call: TRBJ1-5; cdr3_nt: TGTGCCAGTAGGGAGACAGGTGTGAATCAGCCCCAGCATTTT; cdr3_aa: CASRETGVNQPQHF
d_call: TRBD1; v_call: TRBV10-3; clone_size: NA; j_call: TRBJ1-2; cdr3_nt: TGTGCCATCAGTGAGTCCGGTAGACAGGGGAATGGCTACACCTTC; cdr3_aa: CAISESGRQGNGYTF
d_call: NA; v_call: TRBV28; clone_size: NA; j_call: TRBJ1-1; cdr3_nt: TGTGCCAGCAGTCCCGCGGGATTCCTGAACACTGAAGCTTTCTTT; cdr3_aa: CASSPAGFLNTEAFF
d_call: NA; v_call: TRBV6-1; clone_size: NA; j_call: TRBJ2-5; cdr3_nt: TGTGCCAGCACCCTATTGAGCTATGGACGAGAGACCCAGTACTTC; cdr3_aa: CASTLLSYGRETQYF
d_call: TRBD1; v_call: TRBV5-1; clone_size: once; j_call: TRBJ2-4; cdr3_nt: TGCGCCAGCAGCCTTCAGGGGGCGTTCGGAAACATTCAGTACTTC; cdr3_aa: CASSLQGAFGNIQYF
d_call: TRBD1; v_call: TRBV25-1; clone_size: NA; j_call: TRBJ2-5; cdr3_nt: TGTGCCAGCAGTGCGGGGACAGGGCTCGAGACCCAGTACTTC; cdr3_aa: CASSAGTGLETQYF
d_call: TRBD1; v_call: TRBV6-1; clone_size: once; j_call: TRBJ1-1; cdr3_nt: TGTGCCGGTAGCCGACAGGGAGGCACTGAAGCTTTCTTT; cdr3_aa: CAGSRQGGTEAFF
d_call: NA; v_call: TRBV28; clone_size: NA; j_call: TRBJ1-5; cdr3_nt: TGTGCCAGCAGCCGAGGGTTGGGCAATCAGCCCCAGCATTTT; cdr3_aa: CASSRGLGNQPQHF
d_call: NA; v_call: TRBV19; clone_size: few; j_call: TRBJ2-3; cdr3_nt: TGTGCCAGTAGTCCCAGCCGGGCTAGCGGCACAGATACGCAGTATTTT; cdr3_aa: CASSPSRASGTDTQYF
d_call: TRBD1; v_call: TRBV23-1; clone_size: many; j_call: TRBJ2-5; cdr3_nt: TGCGCCAGCAGTCAATCGGGGGACAGGTCCAAAGAGACCCAGTACTTC; cdr3_aa: CASSQSGDRSKETQYF
d_call: NA; v_call: TRBV2; clone_size: NA; j_call: TRBJ1-1; cdr3_nt: TGTGCCAGCAGCGCATCAGGCAACACTGAAGCTTTCTTT; cdr3_aa: CASSASGNTEAFF
d_call: NA; v_call: TRBV10-3; clone_size: NA; j_call: TRBJ1-4; cdr3_nt: TGTGCCTCCTCCAGGGCCCCCAATGAAAAACTGTTTTTT; cdr3_aa: CASSRAPNEKLFF
d_call: TRBD1; v_call: TRBV28; clone_size: once; j_call: TRBJ1-4; cdr3_nt: TGTGCCAGTCGGGGTGCGACAGGGAAAAGAAAACTGTTTTTT; cdr3_aa: CASRGATGKRKLFF
d_call: NA; v_call: TRBV7-7; clone_size: few; j_call: TRBJ2-5; cdr3_nt: TGTGCTAGCAGCCTAGACGGGCCGGGGTCTCAAGAGACCCAGTACTTC; cdr3_aa: CASSLDGPGSQETQYF
d_call: TRBD1; v_call: TRBV6-5; clone_size: NA; j_call: TRBJ2-7; cdr3_nt: TGTGCCAGCAGCAGGACAGGGGGCGGCTACGAGCAGTACTTC; cdr3_aa: CASSRTGGGYEQYF
d_call: NA; v_call: TRBV10-2; clone_size: NA; j_call: TRBJ2-2; cdr3_nt: TGCGCCAGCAGTCGCACCGGGGAGCTGTTTTTT; cdr3_aa: CASSRTGELFF
d_call: TRBD1; v_call: TRBV6-6; clone_size: NA; j_call: TRBJ1-4; cdr3_nt: TGTGCCAGCAGCGAAATCCGGACAGGCGATGGAGGGAAACTGTTTTTT; cdr3_aa: CASSEIRTGDGGKLFF